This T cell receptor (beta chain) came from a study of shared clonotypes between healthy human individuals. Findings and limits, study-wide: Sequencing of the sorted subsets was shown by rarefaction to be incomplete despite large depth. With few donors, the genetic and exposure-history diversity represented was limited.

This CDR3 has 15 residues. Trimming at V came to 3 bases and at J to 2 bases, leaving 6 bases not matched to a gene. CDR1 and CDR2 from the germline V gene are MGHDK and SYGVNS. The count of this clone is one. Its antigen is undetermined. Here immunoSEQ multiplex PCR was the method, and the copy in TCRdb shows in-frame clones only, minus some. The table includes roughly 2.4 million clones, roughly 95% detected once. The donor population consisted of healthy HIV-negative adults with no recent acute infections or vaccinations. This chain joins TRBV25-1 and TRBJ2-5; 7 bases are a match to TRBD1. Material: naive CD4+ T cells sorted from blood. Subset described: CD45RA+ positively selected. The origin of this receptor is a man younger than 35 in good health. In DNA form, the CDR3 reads TGTGCCAGCAGTGACTCGGGACAGAAGCAAGAGACCCAGTACTTC. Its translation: CASSDSGQKQETQYF.